This T cell receptor beta chain originates from a study of long-term antiretroviral therapy in people with HIV. Turning to the study itself: Collection dates of the earliest samples fall about a decade before the 2015 immediate-ART recommendation. Overall study results and limits: The range of CDR3 lengths in HIV repertoires proved narrower than that found in controls. Nothing was known about ART adherence, viral resistance or changes in therapy.

The count of this clone is one. No antigen is known for it. The libraries were made with immunoSEQ v3.0 at survey level. Sequencing was directed toward about 40,000-50,000 T-cell genomes in each sample. Using immunoSEQ multiplex PCR, the repertoire was profiled, and TCRdb retains in-frame clones only, with some absent. The table lists 25,000 to 30,000 clones, 90% of them singletons. V was clipped by 3 bases and J by 5 bases, with 11 bases between them. From germline, CDR1 is KGHSH and CDR2 LQKENI. The CDR3 covers 13 residues. This receptor was identified in a woman aged 35 to 49 with HIV. Sequenced material: unsorted PBMCs, taken 5 to 5.5 years after starting antiretroviral therapy. The gene calls are TRBV18 and TRBJ2-7; possibly TRBD1 or TRBD2 for D (5 bases each). Here the CDR3 reads CASSPDGTDEQYF. The CDR3 DNA is TGTGCCAGCTCACCGGATGGGACCGACGAGCAGTACTTC.